The TCR beta chain described here comes from a study of blood T cell repertoires in COVID-19. Germline CDR1 WSHSY, CDR2 SAAADI. The CDR3 loop spans 16 amino acids. After removal of 0 bases from V and 7 bases from J, the junction contained 7 bases not matched to a gene. Sequenced by immunoSEQ multiplex PCR; TCRdb stores in-frame clones only, minus some. The sample consists of approximately 74,000 clones, 88% of them appearing once. V and J are TRBV10-2 and TRBJ1-5; 9 bases are a match to TRBD1. Sequencing was carried out using peripheral blood. The TCR comes from a man in his 70s with acute or convalescent COVID-19. The CDR3 DNA reads as TGCGCCAGCAGTGAGTCAGGAACAGGGGGCTGGCAGCCCCAGCATTTT. It codes for CASSESGTGGWQPQHF.